The clone carrying this T cell receptor (beta chain) has just one count. Its specificity is unknown. The data originate from a study of post-analysis software for immune sequencing data. Points from the study as a whole: Pronounced co-clustering by F measure was evident among identically batched samples. Five TRBV segments, including TRBV5-6, TRBV5-1 and TRBV20-1, were more frequent in patients than controls.

There are 18 residues in the CDR3. Germline V CDR1 and CDR2: SNHLY, FYNNEI. With 6 bases clipped from V and 0 bases from J, the junction kept 16 bases outside the gene matches. Prepared libraries of TCR beta cDNA carried unique molecular identifiers. Researchers reported some 500,000 cDNA molecules coming from about 1 to 10 million T cells. In TCRdb, the PCR reads were re-called with MiXCR into one record per CDR3 protein. Of hundreds of thousands of distinct CDR3 sequences in the sample, 59% were seen once. The rearrangement uses TRBV2 and TRBJ1-2, with 7 nucleotides matching TRBD1. The sample comprised blood. The receptor was derived from a girl under 10 years old with multiple sclerosis. The CDR3 DNA reads TGTGCCAGCAGAGGTGAAGAACAGGGGCGAATAGCTAACTATGGCTACACCTTC. Protein: CASRGEEQGRIANYGYTF.